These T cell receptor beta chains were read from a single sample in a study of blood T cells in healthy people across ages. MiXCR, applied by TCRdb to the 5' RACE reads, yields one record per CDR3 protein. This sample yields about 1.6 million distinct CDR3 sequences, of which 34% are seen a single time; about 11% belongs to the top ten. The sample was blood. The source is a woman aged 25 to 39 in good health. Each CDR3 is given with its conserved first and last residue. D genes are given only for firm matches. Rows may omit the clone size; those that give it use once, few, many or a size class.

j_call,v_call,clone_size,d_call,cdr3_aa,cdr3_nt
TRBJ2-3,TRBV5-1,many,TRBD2,CASSPGGRTQYF,TGCGCCAGCAGCCCAGGCGGGAGGACGCAGTATTTT
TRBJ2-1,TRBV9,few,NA,CASSQSSSDGTYNEQFF,TGTGCCAGCAGCCAATCAAGTTCGGATGGCACCTACAATGAGCAGTTCTTC
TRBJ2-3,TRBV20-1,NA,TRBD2,CSARGLAGVPSTDTQYF,TGCAGTGCTAGAGGGCTAGCGGGGGTCCCTAGCACAGATACGCAGTATTTT
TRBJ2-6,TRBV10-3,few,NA,CAISERGGSSGANVLTF,TGTGCCATCAGTGAAAGGGGGGGGTCCTCTGGGGCCAACGTCCTGACTTTC
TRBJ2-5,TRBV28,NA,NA,CASGGGAVGETQYF,TGTGCCAGCGGAGGGGGGGCCGTTGGGGAGACCCAGTACTTC
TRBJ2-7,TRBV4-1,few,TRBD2,CASSPSGVFYEQYF,TGCGCCAGCAGCCCTAGCGGAGTTTTCTACGAGCAGTACTTC
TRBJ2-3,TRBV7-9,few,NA,CASSRDPTQYF,TGTGCCAGCAGCCGAGATCCTACGCAGTATTTT
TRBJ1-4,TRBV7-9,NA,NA,CASSPGGRPINEKLFF,TGTGCCAGCAGCCCCGGGGGGCGACCGATTAATGAAAAACTGTTTTTT
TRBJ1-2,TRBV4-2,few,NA,CASSQLPGAKRYTF,TGTGCCAGCAGCCAGCTTCCGGGCGCCAAGCGCTACACCTTC
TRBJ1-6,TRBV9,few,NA,CASSAHPDGSSYNSPLHF,TGTGCCAGCAGCGCTCATCCCGACGGGAGCTCCTATAATTCACCCCTCCACTTT
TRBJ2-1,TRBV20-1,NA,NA,CSVSGGRTYNEQFF,TGCAGTGTTAGTGGGGGGCGAACCTACAATGAGCAGTTCTTC
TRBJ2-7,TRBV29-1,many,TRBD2,CSVVSGREYEQYF,TGCAGCGTTGTTTCTGGGCGGGAGTACGAGCAGTACTTC
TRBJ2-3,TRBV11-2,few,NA,CASSHDVAGGDTQYF,TGTGCCAGCAGCCACGATGTTGCAGGAGGAGATACGCAGTATTTT
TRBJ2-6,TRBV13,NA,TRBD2,CASSSRTSGGSGANVLTF,TGTGCCAGCAGCTCCCGGACTAGCGGGGGCTCTGGGGCCAACGTCCTGACTTTC
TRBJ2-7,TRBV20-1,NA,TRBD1,CSANSLGQGRLGEQYF,TGCAGTGCCAACTCGCTTGGACAGGGCCGCTTAGGCGAGCAGTACTTC
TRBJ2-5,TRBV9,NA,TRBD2,CASSFSGGAGLQTQYF,TGTGCCAGCAGCTTCAGCGGGGGGGCGGGTTTGCAGACCCAGTACTTC
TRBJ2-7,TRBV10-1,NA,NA,CASKQVSYEQYF,TGCGCCAGCAAACAGGTTTCCTACGAGCAGTACTTC
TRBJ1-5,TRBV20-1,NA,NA,CSARDGLYQPQHF,TGCAGTGCTAGAGACGGGCTTTATCAGCCCCAGCATTTT
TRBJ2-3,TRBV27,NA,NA,CAGSPPYGSSTDTQYF,TGTGCCGGCAGCCCGCCTTACGGGAGCTCGACAGATACGCAGTATTTT
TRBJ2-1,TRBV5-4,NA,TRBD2,CASSLATSGVDNEQFF,TGTGCCAGCAGCTTGGCGACTAGCGGGGTGGACAATGAGCAGTTCTTC
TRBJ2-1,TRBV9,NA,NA,CASSVGSSSSYNEQFF,TGTGCCAGCAGCGTAGGATCCAGCTCCTCCTACAATGAGCAGTTCTTC
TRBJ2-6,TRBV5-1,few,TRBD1,CASSRGTGVGRANVLTF,TGCGCCAGCAGCCGAGGGACAGGGGTCGGTAGGGCCAACGTCCTGACTTTC
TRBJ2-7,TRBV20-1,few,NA,CSARREDEQYF,TGCAGTGCCAGGAGGGAGGACGAGCAGTACTTC
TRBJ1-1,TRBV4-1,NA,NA,CASSQDGDTYTEAFF,TGCGCCAGCAGCCAAGACGGAGACACCTACACTGAAGCTTTCTTT
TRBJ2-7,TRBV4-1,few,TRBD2,CASSQAGVGQRGLEQYF,TGCGCCAGCAGCCAGGCCGGCGTAGGACAGCGGGGGTTAGAGCAGTACTTC
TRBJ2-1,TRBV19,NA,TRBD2,CASSIGLAGAPRYNEQFF,TGTGCCAGTAGTATTGGGCTAGCGGGGGCCCCAAGATACAATGAGCAGTTCTTC
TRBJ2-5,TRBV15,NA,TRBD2,CATSRDAGGQETQYF,TGTGCCACCAGCAGAGATGCGGGAGGGCAAGAGACCCAGTACTTC
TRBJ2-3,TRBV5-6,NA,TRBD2,CASRTSGAYTDTQYF,TGTGCCAGCAGAACTAGCGGGGCTTACACAGATACGCAGTATTTT
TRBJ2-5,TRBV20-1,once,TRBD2,CSAGVLGTSRETQYF,TGCAGTGCTGGGGTTCTTGGGACTAGCCGGGAGACCCAGTACTTC
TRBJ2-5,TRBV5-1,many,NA,CASSPREGAETQYF,TGCGCCAGCAGCCCCAGAGAAGGGGCCGAGACCCAGTACTTC
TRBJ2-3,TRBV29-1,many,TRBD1,CSVEGGQGGTDTQYF,TGCAGCGTTGAAGGGGGACAGGGAGGCACAGATACGCAGTATTTT
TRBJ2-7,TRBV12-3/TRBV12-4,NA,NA,CANSTSYEQYF,TGTGCCAACAGTACTTCCTACGAGCAGTACTTC
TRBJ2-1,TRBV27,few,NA,CASSPSLRGGEQFF,TGTGCCAGCAGCCCTAGCCTCAGGGGTGGTGAGCAGTTCTTC
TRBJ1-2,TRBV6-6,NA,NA,CASSYEAGESYGYTF,TGTGCCAGCAGTTACGAGGCAGGGGAGAGCTATGGCTACACCTTC
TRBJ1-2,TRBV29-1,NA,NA,CSVQVGDYGYTF,TGCAGCGTCCAGGTTGGGGACTATGGCTACACCTTC
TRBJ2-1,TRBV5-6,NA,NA,CASSLTSGNKQFF,TGTGCCAGCAGCTTGACTAGTGGAAATAAGCAGTTCTTC
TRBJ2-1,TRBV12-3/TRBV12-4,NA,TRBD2,CASSTGRGGNNEQFF,TGTGCCAGCAGTACCGGACGGGGAGGGAACAATGAGCAGTTCTTC
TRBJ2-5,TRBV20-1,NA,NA,CSARDAVWETQYF,TGCAGTGCTAGAGACGCGGTATGGGAGACCCAGTACTTC
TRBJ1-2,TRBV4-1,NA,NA,CASSPFDRTYGYTF,TGCGCCAGCAGCCCCTTCGACAGGACCTATGGCTACACCTTC
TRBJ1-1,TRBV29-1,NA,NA,CSVGGQGSTEAFF,TGCAGCGTTGGGGGTCAGGGAAGTACTGAAGCTTTCTTT
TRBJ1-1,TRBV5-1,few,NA,CASSLAPGNTEAFF,TGTGCCAGCAGTTTAGCCCCAGGGAACACTGAAGCTTTCTTT
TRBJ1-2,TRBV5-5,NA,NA,CASSFQGKGYGYTF,TGTGCCAGCAGCTTCCAGGGGAAGGGCTATGGCTACACCTTC
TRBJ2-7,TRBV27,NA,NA,CASREIGGVEQYF,TGTGCCAGCAGGGAAATTGGAGGGGTCGAGCAGTACTTC
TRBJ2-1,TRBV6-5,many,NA,CASSPWGSINEQFF,TGTGCCAGCAGTCCATGGGGATCCATCAATGAGCAGTTCTTC
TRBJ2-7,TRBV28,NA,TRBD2,CATTRAGGIYEQYF,TGTGCCACAACACGAGCGGGGGGAATATACGAGCAGTACTTC
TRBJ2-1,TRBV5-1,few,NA,CASSDAVQRADEQFF,TGCGCCAGCAGCGATGCGGTACAGAGGGCGGATGAGCAGTTCTTC
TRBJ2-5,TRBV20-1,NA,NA,CSALGLSAKETQYF,TGCAGTGCGCTTGGACTCAGCGCCAAAGAGACCCAGTACTTC
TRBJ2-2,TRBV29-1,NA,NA,CSVMVTGELFF,TGCAGCGTTATGGTAACCGGGGAGCTGTTTTTT
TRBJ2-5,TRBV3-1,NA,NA,CASSQAQRQETQYF,TGTGCCAGCAGCCAAGCCCAGCGGCAAGAGACCCAGTACTTC
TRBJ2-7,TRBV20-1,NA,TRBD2,CSARIAGAHYEQYF,TGCAGTGCAAGGATAGCGGGAGCCCATTACGAGCAGTACTTC
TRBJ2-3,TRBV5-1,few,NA,CASTEDTDTQYF,TGCGCCAGCACCGAAGACACAGATACGCAGTATTTT
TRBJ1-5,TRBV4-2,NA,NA,CASSHVVRGNQPQHF,TGTGCCAGCAGCCACGTGGTGAGGGGCAATCAGCCCCAGCATTTT
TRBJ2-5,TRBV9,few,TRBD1,CASSEGGDRFVETQYF,TGTGCCAGCAGCGAGGGTGGGGACAGGTTTGTAGAGACCCAGTACTTC